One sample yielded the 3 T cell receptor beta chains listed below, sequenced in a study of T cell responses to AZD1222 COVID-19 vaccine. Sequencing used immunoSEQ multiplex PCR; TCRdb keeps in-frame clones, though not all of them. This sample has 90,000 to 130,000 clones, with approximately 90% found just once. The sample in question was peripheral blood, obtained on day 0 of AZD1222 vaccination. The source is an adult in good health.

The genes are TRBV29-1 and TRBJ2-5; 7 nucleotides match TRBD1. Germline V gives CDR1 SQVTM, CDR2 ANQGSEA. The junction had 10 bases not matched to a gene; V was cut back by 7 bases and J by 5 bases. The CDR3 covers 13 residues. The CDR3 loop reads CSATQGVGETQYF. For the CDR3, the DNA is TGCAGCGCGACTCAGGGGGTCGGGGAGACCCAGTACTTC.

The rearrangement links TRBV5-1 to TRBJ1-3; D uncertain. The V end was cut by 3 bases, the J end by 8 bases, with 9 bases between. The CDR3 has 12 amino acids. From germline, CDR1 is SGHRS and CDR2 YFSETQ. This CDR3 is CASSSDRDTIYF. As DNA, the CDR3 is TGCGCCAGCAGCTCCGACCGGGACACCATATATTTT.

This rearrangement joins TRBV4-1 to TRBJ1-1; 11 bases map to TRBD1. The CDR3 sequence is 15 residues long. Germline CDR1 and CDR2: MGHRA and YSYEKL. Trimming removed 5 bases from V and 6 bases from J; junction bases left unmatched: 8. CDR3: CASSDGQGAGAEAFF. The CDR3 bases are TGCGCCAGCAGCGACGGACAGGGGGCGGGAGCTGAAGCTTTCTTT.